Following are 7 T cell receptor beta chains from one sample sequenced in a study of cytomegalovirus exposure and HLA in healthy donors. PCR was performed using 60 Vbeta and 13 Jbeta primers. Some clones are missing from TCRdb's copy, which holds only in-frame ones; the method was immunoSEQ multiplex PCR. The data show about 130,000 clones, around 80% seen once. Material: PBMCs. Receptors originate from a man between 45 and 60 years old in good health and CMV-seronegative.

This sequence joins TRBV18 and TRBJ1-4; D might be TRBD1 (5 bases). Per germline, CDR1 KGHSH and CDR2 LQKENI. The CDR3 length is 15 residues. V was pared by 2 bases and J by 8 bases, with 15 bases between. The CDR3 protein is CASSPMSAWGEKLFF. DNA of the CDR3: TGTGCCAGCTCACCAATGTCAGCCTGGGGCGAAAAACTGTTTTTT.

The chain is built from TRBV30 and TRBJ2-1; possibly TRBD2 for D (5 bases). Germline-derived CDR1 and CDR2 are GTSNPN and SVGIG (reference sequence). The CDR3 is 16 amino acids. V shed 5 bases and J shed 6 bases, with 23 bases lying between them. DNA of the CDR3: TGTGCCTGGCGTAAGAACTCACTAGTTTCGGGCAATGAGCAGTTCTTC. Amino acids: CAWRKNSLVSGNEQFF.

The genes are TRBV19 and TRBJ2-7, with 7 bases fitting TRBD2. V shed 3 bases and J 2 bases; nucleotides not matched to a gene: 13. The CDR3 has 17 amino acids. The germline V gene encodes CDR1 LNHDA and CDR2 SQIVND (reference sequence). DNA of the CDR3: TGTGCCAGTAGTATTTATAGCGGGTGGTTAGCAGCCTACGAGCAGTACTTC. Translated, it gives CASSIYSGWLAAYEQYF.

This rearrangement joins TRBV6-1 to TRBJ1-1; D not resolved. Trimming shortened V by 5 bases and J by 7 bases, and 11 bases separated the two germline ends. The germline V gene has CDR1 MNHNS and CDR2 SASEGT. This CDR3 spans 12 amino acids. The CDR3 DNA sequence: TGTGCCAGCAGTATGGGAGTTGTTGAAGCTTTCTTT. Its translation: CASSMGVVEAFF.

The V call is TRBV5-1, the J call TRBJ1-5, with 10 positions matching TRBD1. The V and J ends lost 0 bases and 4 bases, in that order; junction bases with no gene match: 1. The germline gives CDR1 SGHRS, CDR2 YFSETQ. The CDR3 is made up of 15 amino acids. In DNA, the CDR3 is TGCGCCAGCAGCTTGGGGACAGGGGGAAATCAGCCCCAGCATTTT. Amino acids: CASSLGTGGNQPQHF.

The V and J genes are TRBV21-1 and TRBJ1-5; the table calls TRBD1, which could not be checked here. TRBV21-1 is labeled a pseudogene. The CDR3 is 14 amino acids. The CDR3 DNA follows: TGTGCCAGCAGCAAAGTGACAGGGTACCAGCCCCAGCATTTT. It encodes CASSKVTGYQPQHF.

V and J are TRBV4-1 and TRBJ1-6, with D possibly matching TRBD1 (5 bases). V gave up 0 bases and J gave up 8 bases, with 14 bases separating them. From germline, CDR1 is MGHRA and CDR2 YSYEKL. The CDR3 contains 16 residues. The CDR3 sequence is CASSQDGGGLDSPLHF. Written as DNA, the CDR3 is TGCGCCAGCAGCCAAGATGGGGGAGGGTTGGATTCACCCCTCCACTTT.